This T cell receptor beta chain derives from a study of cytomegalovirus exposure and HLA in healthy donors. The protocol was immunoSEQ multiplex PCR, while the TCRdb copy is restricted to in-frame clones and leaves out a portion. The table lists approximately 260,000 clones, 70% to 90% of them singletons. The CDR3 is 14 amino acids. CDR1 and CDR2 (germline): MNHEY, SVGAGI. V gave up 6 bases and J gave up 8 bases, with 19 bases separating them. The sample was PBMCs. The chain couples TRBV6-5 to TRBJ1-2; D is unresolved. This clonotype was sampled from a woman younger than 30 in good health and CMV-seronegative. CDR3 sequence (DNA): TGTGCCAGCAGATCCGGATCGGGCAGCGGGGGCTACACCTTC. It translates to CASRSGSGSGGYTF.